One and the same sample provided the 14 T cell receptor beta chains below, sequenced in a study of blood T cell repertoires in COVID-19. The assay was immunoSEQ multiplex PCR, and TCRdb's table has in-frame clones only and misses some. The sample lists about 96,000 clones; around 90% were seen once. The sequencing input was peripheral blood. These receptors originate from a human donor with COVID-19, enrolled during active disease. The donor label of this sample is uncertain.

V gene TRBV10-2 combines with J gene TRBJ1-4, with D tentatively TRBD1 (6 bases). This CDR3 comprises 12 residues. V lost 5 bases and J lost 6, with 7 bases in between. Germline loops: CDR1 WSHSY, CDR2 SAAADI. CDR3 DNA: TGCGCCAGCAGTCACAGGGATGAAAAACTGTTTTTT. Translation gives CASSHRDEKLFF.

J is TRBJ1-1 and V is TRBV4-1; TRBD1 aligns across 9 bases. This CDR3 comprises 14 residues. Per germline, CDR1 MGHRA and CDR2 YSYEKL. Trimming cost V 4 bases and J 5 bases; bases outside gene matches: 5. The CDR3 here is CASSRRTGETEAFF. The CDR3 DNA is TGCGCCAGCAGCCGGAGGACAGGGGAGACTGAAGCTTTCTTT.

The V and J genes are TRBV7-2 and TRBJ2-1; 10 positions match TRBD2. The V segment lost 3 bases and the J segment 0 bases; nucleotides outside the gene matches: 8. Looked up from germline, CDR1 is SGHTA and CDR2 is FQGNSA. The CDR3 runs to 18 residues. CDR3 nucleotide sequence: TGTGCCAGCAGCTTCCCGACTAGCGGGCGGTTCTCCTACAATGAGCAGTTCTTC. This translates into CASSFPTSGRFSYNEQFF.

The chain links TRBV27 to TRBJ2-7; 9 positions agree with TRBD2. Looked up from germline, CDR1 is MNHEY and CDR2 is SMNVEV (reference sequence). CDR3 size: 13 residues. The CDR3 is CVSRGGGAYEQYF. The CDR3, as DNA: TGTGTCTCACGGGGCGGGGGGGCCTACGAGCAGTACTTC.

V gene TRBV3-1 (or the pseudogene TRBV3-2) combines with J gene TRBJ2-1; TRBD2 matches at 12 bases. Losses at the gene ends were 5 bases for V and 4 bases for J; bases not matched to a gene: 6. This CDR3 is 16 amino acids long. Germline CDR1 and CDR2: LGHDT and YNNKEL (reference sequence). The CDR3 DNA reads as TGTGCCAGCAGCTCTACTAGCGGGGGGCTTTACAATGAGCAGTTCTTC. Translation gives CASSSTSGGLYNEQFF.

The V gene is TRBV5-1, the J gene TRBJ2-3, with 10 bases aligning to TRBD2. The CDR3 contains 15 residues. Germline V lookup: CDR1 SGHRS, CDR2 YFSETQ. J was trimmed by 6 bases and V by 4 bases; bases with no gene match: 8. CDR3 DNA: TGCGCCAGCAGCATAGGGACTAGCGAGTCCGATACGCAGTATTTT. Translated, it gives CASSIGTSESDTQYF.

The rearrangement joins TRBV6-5 to TRBJ1-6; D is undetermined. Germline V CDR1 and CDR2: MNHEY, SVGAGI. Trimming cost V 6 bases and J 8 bases, with 14 bases left between them. CDR3 length: 14 residues. CDR3 region: CASSLAPGDSPLHF. As DNA, the CDR3 is TGTGCCAGCAGCCTGGCCCCGGGAGATTCACCCCTCCACTTT.

V is TRBV7-9 and J is TRBJ2-6; D perhaps matches TRBD2 (6 bases). Germline loops: CDR1 SEHNR, CDR2 FQNEAQ (reference sequence). CDR3 length: 15 amino acids. The V gene lost 8 bases and the J gene lost 3 bases, with 14 bases spanning the gap. The CDR3 reads CASPKVEGGANVLTF. In DNA, the CDR3 is TGTGCCAGCCCGAAGGTGGAGGGTGGGGCCAACGTCCTGACTTTC.

This clone was detected only once. V usage is TRBV5-1 and J usage is TRBJ1-4; D is perhaps TRBD1 (6 bases). The CDR3 is 16 residues long. V dropped 2 bases and J dropped 0 bases, with 11 bases sitting between them. The germline CDR1 and CDR2 sequences are SGHRS and YFSETQ. The CDR3 loop is CASSFGQSATNEKLFF. The CDR3 bases are TGCGCCAGCAGCTTTGGACAGAGTGCAACTAATGAAAAACTGTTTTTT.

The chain links TRBV6-6 to TRBJ1-6; D not resolved. The CDR3 has 13 amino acids. Germline CDR1 MNHNY, CDR2 SVGAGI (reference sequence). V gave up 7 bases and J gave up 7 bases, with 11 bases separating them. The CDR3 protein is CASNSEWNSPLHF. CDR3 sequence (DNA): TGTGCCAGCAATTCGGAGTGGAATTCACCCCTCCACTTT.

The gene calls are TRBV10-3 and TRBJ2-7, with D perhaps matching TRBD1 (6 bases). The CDR3 is 14 amino acids. In germline, CDR1 is ENHRY, CDR2 SYGVKD. V was trimmed by 8 bases and J by 5 bases, leaving 19 bases between them. CDR3 bases: TGTGCCATCGGGGGCCACTCCGGATCCGACGAGCAGTACTTC. It translates to CAIGGHSGSDEQYF.

The V call is TRBV5-6, the J call TRBJ1-6; 7 positions match TRBD1. Germline CDR1 SGHDT, CDR2 YYEEEE. This CDR3 contains 18 residues. With 4 bases clipped from V and 0 bases from J, the junction kept 10 bases outside the gene matches. The CDR3 region has the DNA TGTGCCAGCAGCACTGGCGGGCAGGGGGGCTCCTATAATTCACCCCTCCACTTT. Translating gives CASSTGGQGGSYNSPLHF. The full variable domain, in which reference TRBV5-6 and TRBJ1-6 provide the parts outside the CDR3, is DAGVTQSPTHLIKTRGQQVTLRCSPKSGHDTVSWYQQALGQGPQFIFQYYEEEERQRGNFPDRFSGHQFPNYSSELNVNALLLGDSALYLCASSTGGQGGSYNSPLHFGNGTRLTVT.

V gene TRBV29-1 combines with J gene TRBJ2-7, with 11 bases aligning to TRBD1. The CDR3 length is 16 residues. J lost 3 bases, V lost 0 bases, and 7 bases had no gene match. CDR1 is SQVTM, CDR2 ANQGSEA, per germline. The CDR3 coding sequence is TGCAGCGTTGAAGATCCCGAGGGGACAGGGGGCTACGAGCAGTACTTC. It is translated as CSVEDPEGTGGYEQYF.

The chain carries TRBV30 and TRBJ1-1; D is uncertain. The CDR3 is 14 residues long. V lost 8 bases to trimming and J lost 3 bases, with 19 bases between them. Germline V gene lookup returns CDR1 GTSNPN and CDR2 SVGIG (reference sequence). The CDR3 DNA is TGTGCCAATTCGGGAAACCTTGGTGACACTGAAGCTTTCTTT. This codes for CANSGNLGDTEAFF.